Each of the 27 T cell receptor beta chains below was sequenced from the same sample in a study of blood T cell repertoires in COVID-19. Clones were read by immunoSEQ multiplex PCR, and TCRdb kept only the in-frame ones, dropping some. The data hold 80,000 to 100,000 clones, with about nine tenths observed a single time. Sample: peripheral blood. Receptor source: a human donor with active COVID-19. The donor label of this sample is uncertain.

The chain links TRBV6-2 or TRBV6-3 to TRBJ2-3; TRBD2 matches 8 bases. The length of the CDR3 is 17 residues. V dropped 6 bases and J dropped 2; count of bases not matched to a gene: 13. Germline V gene sequence: CDR1 MNHEY, CDR2 SVGEGT. CDR3 coding DNA: TGTGCCAGCAGCCTCGACGTAGCGGGGCTGACCACAGATACGCAGTATTTT. It is translated as CASSLDVAGLTTDTQYF.

The chain joins TRBV11-2 to TRBJ2-1, with 9 bases identical to TRBD2. The CDR3 covers 18 residues. Trimming cost V 2 bases and J 3 bases; bases outside gene matches: 11. Germline lookup yields CDR1 SGHAT and CDR2 FQNNGV. For the CDR3, the DNA is TGTGCCAGCAGCTTAAGAGCGGGGGGACACTTCCGCTACAATGAGCAGTTCTTC. This codes for CASSLRAGGHFRYNEQFF.

For the CDR3, the DNA is TGCGCCAGCAGCCAAGCCCCGGTCGGGTACCCCTTGAGCTCTGGGGCCAACGTCCTGACTTTC. Amino acid sequence: CASSQAPVGYPLSSGANVLTF. J is TRBJ2-6 and V is TRBV4-3; D gene ambiguous. The CDR3 runs 21 residues. CDR1 is LGHNA, CDR2 YSLEER, per germline. V was pared by 1 base and J by 0 bases, with 22 bases between.

The chain combines TRBV5-6 with TRBJ2-2, with TRBD2 as a possible D gene (5 bases). Germline loops: CDR1 SGHDT, CDR2 YYEEEE. V lost 1 base, J lost 0 bases, and 10 bases lay in between. The CDR3 is 16 amino acids. CDR3 in amino acids: CASSLYGKANTGELFF. The CDR3 DNA follows: TGTGCCAGCAGCTTGTACGGGAAGGCGAACACCGGGGAGCTGTTTTTT.

The chain joins TRBV11-2 to TRBJ1-2, with D unclear. Germline V lookup: CDR1 SGHAT, CDR2 FQNNGV. The CDR3 loop spans 13 amino acids. Trimming took 2 bases from V and 6 from J, leaving 10 bases between them. This chain's CDR3 is CASSLFSFDGYTF. The CDR3 DNA reads as TGTGCCAGCAGCTTATTTAGCTTCGATGGCTACACCTTC.

The chain couples TRBV3-1 (or the pseudogene TRBV3-2) to TRBJ1-2, with a possible D match to TRBD1 (6 bases). The CDR3 covers 17 residues. Germline values: CDR1 LGHDT, CDR2 YNNKEL (reference sequence). Deletions cut 3 bases from V and 3 bases from J, with 20 bases between. Written as DNA, the CDR3 is TGTGCCAGCAGCCACCGATTGACAGGCGGGGGTTACTATGGCTACACCTTC. It codes for CASSHRLTGGGYYGYTF.

The chain joins TRBV3-1 (or the pseudogene TRBV3-2) to TRBJ2-5; tentatively, D is TRBD2 (5 bases). The CDR3 sequence is 14 residues long. Trimming cost V 0 bases and J 2 bases, with 7 bases left between them. CDR1 is LGHDT, CDR2 YNNKEL, per germline (reference sequence). CDR3 sequence reads: CASSQDTSQETQYF. The CDR3 DNA is TGTGCCAGCAGCCAAGATACTAGTCAAGAGACCCAGTACTTC.

This clone was seen more than once but under ten times. The chain employs TRBV7-2 and TRBJ1-5; D may be TRBD1 (5 bases). This CDR3 has 13 residues. Germline-derived CDR1 and CDR2 are SGHTA and FQGNSA. Trimming shortened V by 6 bases and J by 4 bases, and 10 bases separated the two germline ends. The CDR3 DNA sequence: TGTGCCAGCAGTGGGGGGAAGAATCAGCCCCAGCATTTT. Translating it yields CASSGGKNQPQHF.

The CDR3 loop reads CASSLSTDTQYF. The CDR3 DNA reads as TGTGCCAGCAGCCTGAGCACAGATACGCAGTATTTT. This chain uses TRBV2 with TRBJ2-3; D gene ambiguous. This CDR3 is built from 12 residues. The germline gives CDR1 SNHLY, CDR2 FYNNEI. V shed 6 bases and J shed 0 bases, with 4 bases lying between them.

The chain uses TRBV19 and TRBJ1-2; maybe TRBD1 (6 bases). Deletions cut 4 bases from V and 4 bases from J, with 16 bases between. Germline V gene data show CDR1 as LNHDA and CDR2 as SQIVND (reference sequence). The CDR3 extends over 15 amino acids. The CDR3 DNA follows: TGTGCCAGTAGTACCCTATCAGGGGAGCTCTATGGCTACACCTTC. This codes for CASSTLSGELYGYTF.

The chain carries TRBV6-5 and TRBJ1-4; the D gene is possibly TRBD1 (6 bases). This CDR3 spans 14 amino acids. With 5 bases removed from V and 7 bases from J, the gap between germline ends came to 14 bases. Germline V gene sequence: CDR1 MNHEY, CDR2 SVGAGI. The CDR3 DNA reads as TGTGCCAGCAGTAGGGGGAGCGAGCCTGAAAAACTGTTTTTT. It is translated as CASSRGSEPEKLFF.

The V gene is TRBV2, the J gene TRBJ2-2; 9 bases are shared with TRBD2. Germline V gene data show CDR1 as SNHLY and CDR2 as FYNNEI. The length of the CDR3 is 17 residues. With 3 bases clipped from V and 5 bases from J, the junction kept 10 bases outside the gene matches. CDR3 bases: TGTGCCAGCAGTGAGGGTGGCGGGGGGGCCCTAACCGGGGAGCTGTTTTTT. Translating it yields CASSEGGGGALTGELFF. Based on the CDR3 plus reference TRBV2 and TRBJ2-2, the full variable domain is EPEVTQTPSHQVTQMGQEVILRCVPISNHLYFYWYRQILGQKVEFLVSFYNNEISEKSEIFDDQFSVERPDGSNFTLKIRSTKLEDSAMYFCASSEGGGGALTGELFFGEGSRLTVL.

V usage is TRBV19 and J usage is TRBJ1-6, with 7 bases fitting TRBD1. V shed 6 bases, J shed 9 bases, and the junction held 11 bases outside the gene matches. The length of the CDR3 is 15 residues. CDR1 is LNHDA, CDR2 SQIVND, per germline (reference sequence). The CDR3 sequence: CASRITGEWTSPLHF. The CDR3 region has the DNA TGTGCCAGTAGGATTACAGGGGAATGGACTTCACCCCTCCACTTT.

This clone was found once. This chain connects TRBV7-3 to TRBJ1-1, with 7 bases that match TRBD1. Germline CDR1 SGHTA, CDR2 FQGTGA. The CDR3 runs 14 residues. The V and J ends lost 4 bases and 0 bases, in that order; junction bases with no gene match: 2. CDR3 sequence: CASSSGQLNTEAFF. For the CDR3, the DNA is TGTGCCAGCAGCTCGGGACAGCTGAACACTGAAGCTTTCTTT.

V gene TRBV19 combines with J gene TRBJ1-3, with D tentatively TRBD1 (5 bases). Germline V CDR1 and CDR2: LNHDA, SQIVND (reference sequence). V shed 5 bases and J shed 0 bases, with 11 bases lying between them. The CDR3 covers 15 residues. CDR3 sequence: CASSPADSSGNTIYF. CDR3 nucleotides: TGTGCCAGTAGTCCCGCCGACAGCTCTGGAAACACCATATATTTT. The full variable domain, in which reference TRBV19 and TRBJ1-3 provide the parts outside the CDR3, is DGGITQSPKYLFRKEGQNVTLSCEQNLNHDAMYWYRQDPGQGLRLIYYSQIVNDFQKGDIAEGYSVSREKKESFPLTVTSAQKNPTAFYLCASSPADSSGNTIYFGEGSWLTVV.

This rearrangement joins TRBV27 to TRBJ1-5, with D possibly being TRBD1 (6 bases). The CDR3 contains 15 residues. Trimming removed 3 bases at V and 2 bases at J, with 11 bases between. Per the germline V gene, CDR1 is MNHEY and CDR2 is SMNVEV (reference sequence). The CDR3 DNA sequence: TGTGCCAGCAGTTTCGTTGCAGGGGGCAATCAGCCCCAGCATTTT. Amino acid sequence: CASSFVAGGNQPQHF.

The rearrangement links TRBV5-1 to TRBJ1-5; D perhaps matches TRBD1 (5 bases). Germline assignment: CDR1 SGHRS and CDR2 YFSETQ. The V and J ends lost 9 bases and 0 bases respectively, with 28 bases between them. The CDR3 has 19 residues. The CDR3 DNA follows: TGCGCCAACCCCGACGAGGGGCCAGGAGGGGATTATAGCAATCAGCCCCAGCATTTT. It yields the protein CANPDEGPGGDYSNQPQHF.

The chain is built from TRBV29-1 and TRBJ2-1, with D maybe TRBD2 (7 bases). V was shortened by 1 base and J by 5 bases, with 15 bases between the two germline ends. The CDR3 is 15 residues long. Germline V gene sequence: CDR1 SQVTM, CDR2 ANQGSEA. The CDR3: CSVEGLAGAHNEQFF. The CDR3 coding sequence is TGCAGCGTTGAAGGATTGGCGGGGGCACACAATGAGCAGTTCTTC.

The chain carries TRBV19 and TRBJ2-4; a weak D match, TRBD1 (6 bases). The CDR3 runs to 16 residues. V was cut by 4 bases and J by 7 bases, with 20 bases left in between. Germline V gives CDR1 LNHDA, CDR2 SQIVND (reference sequence). The CDR3 here is CASSTTDWGPVNIQYF. As DNA, the CDR3 is TGTGCCAGTAGTACTACGGACTGGGGGCCGGTGAACATTCAGTACTTC.

This clone was seen more than once but under ten times. This sequence joins TRBV4-3 and TRBJ2-7, with D maybe TRBD1 (6 bases). V lost 3 bases and J 5 bases, leaving 11 bases between the germline ends. Germline V gene lookup returns CDR1 LGHNA and CDR2 YSLEER. There are 13 residues in the CDR3. For the CDR3, the DNA is TGCGCCAGCAGCCACAACAGGGTCCACGAGCAGTACTTC. Amino acid sequence: CASSHNRVHEQYF.

The J gene is TRBJ1-6, the V gene TRBV3-1 (or the pseudogene TRBV3-2); TRBD1 is a possible D gene (5 bases). The CDR3 contains 16 residues. Trimming took off 4 bases at V and 3 bases at J, with 13 bases between the two ends. Germline V lookup: CDR1 LGHDT, CDR2 YNNKEL (reference sequence). The CDR3 nucleotides are TGTGCCAGCAGCCGTATAGGGGCTAGCTATAATTCACCCCTCCACTTT. It specifies CASSRIGASYNSPLHF.

The rearrangement joins TRBV7-8 to TRBJ1-2; TRBD1 matches 9 bases. Per germline, CDR1 SGHVS and CDR2 FQNEAQ. J was trimmed by 2 bases and V by 1 base; bases with no gene match: 8. The CDR3 is made up of 17 amino acids. CDR3 coding DNA: TGTGCCAGCAGCTTAGTAGGTGGGACAGGGTTAAACTATGGCTACACCTTC. Its protein is CASSLVGGTGLNYGYTF.

This sequence joins TRBV27 and TRBJ1-2; TRBD1 aligns across 9 bases. V gave up 5 bases and J gave up 2 bases; unmatched junction bases: 9. This CDR3 is built from 16 residues. The germline gives CDR1 MNHEY, CDR2 SMNVEV (reference sequence). Here the CDR3 reads CASSPVGQGINYGYTF. Here the CDR3 DNA reads TGTGCCAGCAGTCCAGTAGGACAGGGGATAAACTATGGCTACACCTTC.

This clone was seen a single time. This chain joins TRBV5-4 and TRBJ2-5; possibly TRBD2 for D (6 bases). The germline CDR1 and CDR2 sequences are SGHNT and YYREEE (reference sequence). CDR3 length: 14 residues. The V and J ends lost 1 base and 2 bases respectively, with 9 bases between them. The CDR3 DNA follows: TGTGCCAGCAGCTTGAGGAGGGAACAAGAGACCCAGTACTTC. It yields the protein CASSLRREQETQYF.

The chain links TRBV9 to TRBJ2-2; D is undetermined. From germline, CDR1 is SGDLS and CDR2 YYNGEE. This CDR3 region has 14 residues. V lost 4 bases, J lost 3 bases, and 10 bases lay in between. The CDR3 DNA is TGTGCCAGCAGCACATACAAGTACACCGGGGAGCTGTTTTTT. Its protein is CASSTYKYTGELFF.

V is TRBV7-2 and J is TRBJ1-2; D call uncertain. CDR3 length: 13 amino acids. Looked up from germline, CDR1 is SGHTA and CDR2 is FQGNSA. Trimming pared 7 bases from V and 0 bases from J, leaving 9 bases between. In DNA form, the CDR3 reads TGTGCCAGCACCCCCACTTCTAACTATGGCTACACCTTC. Protein product: CASTPTSNYGYTF.

In this sample, this clone turned up once. This rearrangement joins TRBV7-2 to TRBJ2-2; 9 nucleotides align to TRBD2. The germline CDR1 and CDR2 sequences are SGHTA and FQGNSA. This CDR3 is 17 amino acids long. The ends lost 5 bases at V and 6 bases at J; junction bases unmatched: 13. The CDR3 region has the DNA TGTGCCAGCAGCAGAGGCCTTGGAGCGGGGGGCGCCGGGGAGCTGTTTTTT. It codes for CASSRGLGAGGAGELFF.